A single T cell receptor (beta chain) is shown here with its context. The target antigen is unknown. From the RACE reads, TCRdb called clonotypes with MiXCR, one entry per CDR3 protein. The repertoire includes around 300,000 distinct CDR3 sequences, around 6.9% of them detected once, and 7.5% to 8.5% sits in the top ten. The sample originates from a study of human T cells and chemical hapten exposure. This CDR3 contains 15 residues. V dropped 0 bases and J dropped 0 bases, with 8 bases sitting between them. Findings and caveats of the study: No change in TCRs above 1 in 1000 frequency was produced by DPC sensitization.

Time point noted: patch test 1, 2 weeks after DPC sensitization. As for treatment: therapeutic diphenylcyclopropenone sensitization with weekly scalp DPC. This chain connects TRBV12-3 or TRBV12-4 to TRBJ1-2, with D perhaps matching TRBD1 (5 bases). The sample in question was whole blood, obtained in connection with sensitization to the hapten diphenylcyclopropenone (DPC). The receptor's source is a woman aged 18-29 years with alopecia areata. Some clones in this sample may be carry-over from other donors' samples. The CDR3 region has the DNA TGTGCCAGCAGTTTAGCGGGGCCCTCTAACTATGGCTACACCTTC. Its protein is CASSLAGPSNYGYTF.